This T cell receptor beta chain stems from a study of T-cell reconstitution after alpha-beta-depleted transplantation in children. The CDR3 consists of 17 residues. Unmatched junction bases numbered 7, after V lost 3 bases and J lost 5 bases. Construction of the TCRbeta library involved unique molecular identifiers. TCRdb re-called the PCR reads with MiXCR, one entry per CDR3 protein. The sample holds some 530,000 distinct CDR3 sequences; roughly an eighth are singletons and the top ten take 5% to 6%. The rearrangement joins TRBV12-3 or TRBV12-4 to TRBJ2-7; 16 nucleotides line up with TRBD2. The TCR originated in a human donor who donated a stem cell graft to a child with combined immunodeficiency. The material was PBMCs from the stem cell graft donor, obtained from the stem cell graft. DNA for the CDR3: TGTGCCAGCAGTTTGGGACTAGCGGGAGGGCGGTCCGACGAGCAGTACTTC. This sequence encodes CASSLGLAGGRSDEQYF.